This TCR beta chain was captured in a study of T cell repertoires in cytomegalovirus infection. Study-wide background: In the study, CMV epitopes included recently identified HLA-C-restricted and well-studied HLA-B-restricted ones. Public TCR beta signatures provided an indication of both CMV infection and a matching HLA type.

This clonotype occurred a few times. No antigen is known for it. TCRdb used MiXCR to reprocess the reads, holding one entry per CDR3 protein. The sample has about 400,000 distinct CDR3 sequences; roughly 34% are singletons. Whole-study results and caveats: CMV-specific HLA-C-restricted TCR beta clonotypes dominated the ex vivo response.

Looked up from germline, CDR1 is SGHAT and CDR2 is FQNNGV. This CDR3 comprises 14 residues. The V and J ends lost 0 bases and 9 bases respectively, with 12 bases between them. The source was cultured PBMCs, collected from culture after CMV antigen stimulation. V usage is TRBV11-2 and J usage is TRBJ2-1; either TRBD1 or TRBD2 may supply D (5 bases each). This receptor was taken from a human donor in good health (CMV status not recorded). Some clones in this sample may be carry-over from other donors' samples. In DNA, the CDR3 is TGTGCCAGCAGCTTAGAAGGGACCCTTCGTGAGCAGTTCTTC. Its translation is CASSLEGTLREQFF.